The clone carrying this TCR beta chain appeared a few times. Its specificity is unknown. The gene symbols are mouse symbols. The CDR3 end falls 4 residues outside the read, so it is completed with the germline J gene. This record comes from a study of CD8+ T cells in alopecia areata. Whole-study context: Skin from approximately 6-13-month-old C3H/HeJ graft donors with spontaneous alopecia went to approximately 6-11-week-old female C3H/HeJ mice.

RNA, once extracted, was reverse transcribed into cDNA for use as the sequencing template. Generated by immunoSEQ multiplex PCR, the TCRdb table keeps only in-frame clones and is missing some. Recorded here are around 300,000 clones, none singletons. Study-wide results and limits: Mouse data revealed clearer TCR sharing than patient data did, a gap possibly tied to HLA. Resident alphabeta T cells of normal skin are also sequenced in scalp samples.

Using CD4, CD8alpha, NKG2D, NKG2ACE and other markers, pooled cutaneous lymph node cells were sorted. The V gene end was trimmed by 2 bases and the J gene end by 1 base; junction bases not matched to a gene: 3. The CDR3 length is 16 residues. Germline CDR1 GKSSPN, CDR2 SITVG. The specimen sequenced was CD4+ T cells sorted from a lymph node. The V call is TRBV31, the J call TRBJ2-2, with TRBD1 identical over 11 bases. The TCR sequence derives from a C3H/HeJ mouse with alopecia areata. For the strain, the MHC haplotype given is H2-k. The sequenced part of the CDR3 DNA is TGTGCCTGGAGTTTCGGGACAGGGGGAAACACCGGG. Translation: CAWSFGTGGNTG. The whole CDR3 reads CAWSFGTGGNTGQLYF. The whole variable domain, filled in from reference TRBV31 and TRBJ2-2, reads AQTIHQWPVAEIKAVGSPLSLGCTIKGKSSPNLYWYWQATGGTLQQLFYSITVGQVESVVQLNLSASRPKDDQFILSTEKLLLSHSGFYLCAWSFGTGGNTGQLYFGEGSKLTVL.